Following are 22 T cell receptor beta chains from one sample sequenced in a study of technical replicates of blood from several donors. Only in-frame clones appear in the TCRdb table, and some are missing; sequencing was by immunoSEQ multiplex PCR. This sample has around 93,000 clones; around 93% occur once, and the top ten carry 0.34%. The sample comprised T cells isolated from PBMCs. All receptors derive from a human donor in good health.

This chain uses TRBV6-5 with TRBJ1-1; D gene ambiguous. Germline V CDR1 and CDR2: MNHEY, SVGAGI. The CDR3 loop spans 11 amino acids. Trimming took off 8 bases at V and 7 bases at J, with 11 bases between the two ends. This CDR3 reads CASRLHHEAFF. Written as DNA, the CDR3 is TGTGCCAGCCGACTACACCATGAAGCTTTCTTT.

V usage is TRBV19 and J usage is TRBJ2-3, with 10 bases matching TRBD2. The CDR3 totals 15 residues. V shed 6 bases and J 2 bases; nucleotides not matched to a gene: 5. Germline assignment: CDR1 LNHDA and CDR2 SQIVND (reference sequence). CDR3 residues: CASSSSGSHTDTQYF. CDR3 DNA: TGTGCCAGTAGCTCTAGCGGGAGTCACACAGATACGCAGTATTTT.

The gene calls are TRBV6-1 and TRBJ1-1; maybe TRBD1 (5 bases). The CDR3 is 15 residues long. Per germline, CDR1 MNHNS and CDR2 SASEGT. Trimming pared 5 bases from V and 0 bases from J, leaving 13 bases between. The CDR3 here is CASSMYDRLNTEAFF. The CDR3 nucleotides read TGTGCCAGCAGTATGTACGACAGATTGAACACTGAAGCTTTCTTT.

This clone was recorded only once. V is TRBV7-3 and J is TRBJ2-3; D is perhaps TRBD2 (5 bases). The V gene lost 5 bases and the J gene lost 0 bases, with 12 bases spanning the gap. The CDR3 is 15 amino acids. The germline CDR1 and CDR2 sequences are SGHTA and FQGTGA. CDR3 DNA: TGTGCCAGCAGCACCACCGGACTTAGCACAGATACGCAGTATTTT. Amino acids: CASSTTGLSTDTQYF.

The chain combines TRBV30 with TRBJ2-1; 12 bases fit TRBD2. The CDR3 is 15 residues long. Per the germline V gene, CDR1 is GTSNPN and CDR2 is SVGIG (reference sequence). The trim removed 5 bases at V and 11 bases at J, leaving 13 bases unmatched. CDR3 in DNA: TGTGCCTGGGGGGCAAAAGGACTAGCGGGAACTAAGCAGTTCTTC. Residues: CAWGAKGLAGTKQFF. Based on the CDR3 plus reference TRBV30 and TRBJ2-1, the full variable domain is SQTIHQWPATLVQPVGSPLSLECTVEGTSNPNLYWYRQAAGRGLQLLFYSVGIGQISSEVPQNLSASRPQDRQFILSSKKLLLSDSGFYLCAWGAKGLAGTKQFFGPGTRLTVL.

The chain joins TRBV5-6 to TRBJ2-5, with TRBD1 as a possible D gene (7 bases). CDR3 length equals 17 residues. Per germline, CDR1 SGHDT and CDR2 YYEEEE. Trimming stripped 0 bases from V and 4 bases from J, with 19 bases between. The DNA for the CDR3 is TGTGCCAGCAGCTTGGCCTTGTGGCAGGGGGGAAGAGAGACCCAGTACTTC. It encodes CASSLALWQGGRETQYF.

The genes are TRBV28 and TRBJ2-7, with 10 positions matching TRBD2. CDR3 size: 15 residues. The junction had 5 bases not matched to a gene; V was cut back by 3 bases and J by 3 bases. Germline CDR1 reads MDHEN; CDR2 reads SYDVKM. The CDR3 sequence: CASSLALAGYYEQYF. CDR3 nucleotide sequence: TGTGCCAGCAGTTTGGCACTAGCGGGATACTACGAGCAGTACTTC. Full variable domain (missing parts from reference TRBV28 and TRBJ2-7): DVKVTQSSRYLVKRTGEKVFLECVQDMDHENMFWYRQDPGLGLRLIYFSYDVKMKEKGDIPEGYSVSREKKERFSLILESASTNQTSMYLCASSLALAGYYEQYFGPGTRLTVT.

V usage is TRBV11-2 and J usage is TRBJ2-2; D gene unclear. The CDR3 is 14 amino acids. The germline V gene has CDR1 SGHAT and CDR2 FQNNGV. The V end was cut by 5 bases, the J end by 8 bases, with 15 bases between. The CDR3: CASSALGVGGELFF. The DNA for the CDR3 is TGTGCCAGCAGCGCGCTAGGAGTGGGTGGGGAGCTGTTTTTT.

This chain links TRBV19 with TRBJ2-7, with 9 positions matching TRBD1. J was trimmed by 1 base and V by 6 bases; bases with no gene match: 4. Germline CDR1 is LNHDA and CDR2 is SQIVND (reference sequence). The CDR3 loop spans 14 amino acids. Here the CDR3 DNA reads TGTGCCAGTAGCTCGACAGGGGGGTCCTACGAGCAGTACTTC. Amino acids: CASSSTGGSYEQYF.

The chain uses TRBV4-1 and TRBJ1-2; D is unresolved. Trimming took 0 bases from V and 4 from J, leaving 6 bases between them. The CDR3 consists of 13 residues. Germline CDR1 and CDR2: MGHRA and YSYEKL. Here the CDR3 reads CASSQDPGYGYTF. Here the CDR3 DNA reads TGCGCCAGCAGCCAAGATCCAGGCTATGGCTACACCTTC.

The rearrangement joins TRBV6-5 to TRBJ1-2; D is perhaps TRBD1 (5 bases). The CDR3 contains 14 residues. Trimming left V 6 bases short and J 0 bases short, with 11 bases between. Germline V gene sequence: CDR1 MNHEY, CDR2 SVGAGI. The CDR3 loop is CASSRQQANYGYTF. CDR3 in DNA: TGTGCCAGCAGCCGACAGCAAGCTAACTATGGCTACACCTTC.

The chain couples TRBV27 to TRBJ2-1, with TRBD1 matching over 10 bases. V shed 6 bases, J shed 4 bases, and the junction held 6 bases outside the gene matches. The CDR3 runs to 15 residues. CDR1 MNHEY and CDR2 SMNVEV come from the germline V gene (reference sequence). For the CDR3, the DNA is TGTGCCAGCAGCCTCGACAGGGGGCCTTACAATGAGCAGTTCTTC. Amino acids: CASSLDRGPYNEQFF.

The gene calls are TRBV5-8 and TRBJ1-5, with D perhaps matching TRBD1 (6 bases). This CDR3 has 18 residues. Germline V gene lookup returns CDR1 SGHTS and CDR2 YDEGEE. Between the trimmed V and J ends, which lost 3 bases and 3 bases, there was a span of 22 bases. CDR3 region: CASSSPSFAGVFNQPQHF. CDR3 sequence (DNA): TGTGCCAGCAGCTCCCCTAGCTTTGCAGGGGTTTTCAATCAGCCCCAGCATTTT. Full variable domain (remainder filled in from reference TRBV5-8 and TRBJ1-5): EAGVTQSPTHLIKTRGQQATLRCSPISGHTSVYWYQQALGLGLQFLLWYDEGEERNRGNFPPRFSGRQFPNYSSELNVNALELEDSALYLCASSSPSFAGVFNQPQHFGDGTRLSIL.

This clone has only one observation. The chain combines TRBV15 with TRBJ2-1, with TRBD2 identical over 7 bases. Germline trimming cut 3 bases from V and 2 bases from J; bases unmatched to any gene: 7. Germline V gene sequence: CDR1 LNHNV, CDR2 YYDKDF (reference sequence). The CDR3 covers 16 residues. CDR3: CATSRGQGLAYNEQFF. CDR3 sequence (DNA): TGTGCCACCAGCAGGGGGCAAGGACTAGCCTACAATGAGCAGTTCTTC.

Only a few counts were recorded for this clone. The rearrangement uses TRBV7-9 and TRBJ1-1, with D uncertain. The CDR3 sequence is 13 residues long. CDR1 and CDR2 from the germline V gene are SEHNR and FQNEAQ (reference sequence). V lost 9 bases to trimming and J lost 4 bases, with 15 bases between them. The CDR3: CARTRYVPTEAFF. CDR3 bases: TGTGCCAGAACTCGCTACGTCCCCACTGAAGCTTTCTTT.

This clone was recorded only once. The CDR3 bases are TGTGCCAGCGCACAGGGAGTTCAGCCCCAGCATTTT. Translation gives CASAQGVQPQHF. The V and J genes are TRBV28 and TRBJ1-5, with D perhaps matching TRBD1 (6 bases). This CDR3 is 12 amino acids long. From germline, CDR1 is MDHEN and CDR2 SYDVKM. Trimming shortened V by 8 bases and J by 6 bases, and 11 bases separated the two germline ends.

V is TRBV7-9 and J is TRBJ2-7; 8 nucleotides agree with TRBD2. V shed 5 bases and J 6 bases; nucleotides not matched to a gene: 12. The CDR3 sequence is 15 residues long. Germline V CDR1 and CDR2: SEHNR, FQNEAQ (reference sequence). The CDR3 is CASSLRTSSSSEQYF. The CDR3 DNA follows: TGTGCCAGCAGCCTCCGGACTAGCTCAAGTAGCGAGCAGTACTTC.

The gene calls are TRBV9 and TRBJ1-3; D unclear. CDR3 length: 15 amino acids. Germline CDR1 is SGDLS and CDR2 is YYNGEE. Trimming stripped 4 bases from V and 0 bases from J, with 11 bases between. Written as DNA, the CDR3 is TGTGCCAGCAGCCCGGGTGGCCCCTCTGGAAACACCATATATTTT. Protein product: CASSPGGPSGNTIYF.

This rearrangement joins TRBV30 to TRBJ1-1; possibly TRBD1 for D (6 bases). The V gene's germline CDR1 is GTSNPN and CDR2 SVGIG (reference sequence). V was pared by 2 bases and J by 10 bases, with 14 bases between. CDR3 length equals 12 residues. The CDR3 sequence is CAWSIFTGSAFF. In DNA form, the CDR3 reads TGTGCCTGGAGTATCTTTACAGGGTCAGCTTTCTTT.

This chain connects TRBV28 to TRBJ1-2; no definite D call. From germline, CDR1 is MDHEN and CDR2 SYDVKM. V was trimmed by 2 bases and J by 8 bases, leaving 18 bases between them. There are 15 residues in the CDR3. As DNA, the CDR3 is TGTGCCAGCAGTTTAGTTTCCCGGGAATCTCGCGGCTACACCTTC. Translated: CASSLVSRESRGYTF.

This rearrangement joins TRBV6-4 to TRBJ2-3, with 8 bases matching TRBD2. The length of the CDR3 is 12 residues. The V gene's germline CDR1 is MRHNA and CDR2 SNTAGT. The V and J ends lost 10 bases and 1 base, in that order; junction bases with no gene match: 1. This CDR3 reads CAIAGRTDTQYF. CDR3 sequence (DNA): TGTGCCATAGCGGGGCGCACAGATACGCAGTATTTT.

V is TRBV6-1 and J is TRBJ2-1; unclear D gene. V dropped 1 base and J dropped 8 bases, with 6 bases sitting between them. Looked up from germline, CDR1 is MNHNS and CDR2 is SASEGT. The CDR3 runs to 12 residues. The CDR3 is CASSEVGYEQFF. CDR3 bases: TGTGCCAGCAGTGAAGTTGGCTATGAGCAGTTCTTC.